The rows below give T cell receptor beta chains drawn from one sample of a study of cytomegalovirus exposure and HLA in healthy donors. Libraries were prepared by immunoSEQ multiplex PCR; TCRdb keeps only in-frame clonotypes and omits some of them. The repertoire has around 170,000 clones, approximately 78% of them found once; the top ten carry roughly 0.75%. Sequencing was carried out using PBMCs. The origin of the receptors is a woman aged 18-29 years in good health and CMV-seronegative. Both conserved end residues are part of each CDR3. Each record gives: J gene, D gene, V gene, clone size, CDR3 protein, CDR3 DNA. A D gene is named only where the DNA matches it firmly. Only some rows state a clone size, as once, few, many or a class for expanded clones.

j_gene: TRBJ1-4; d_gene: .; v_gene: TRBV18; abundance: few; CDR3aa: CASSTNREKLFF; CDR3nt: TGTGCCAGCTCAACAAACAGGGAAAAACTGTTTTTT
j_gene: TRBJ2-7; d_gene: TRBD1; v_gene: TRBV5-1; abundance: .; CDR3aa: CASSFGQAVDEQYF; CDR3nt: TGCGCCAGCAGCTTCGGACAGGCGGTCGACGAGCAGTACTTC
j_gene: TRBJ2-1; d_gene: TRBD2; v_gene: TRBV5-6; abundance: .; CDR3aa: CASSWNLAGKEQFF; CDR3nt: TGTGCCAGCAGCTGGAACCTAGCGGGAAAAGAGCAGTTCTTC
j_gene: TRBJ2-7; d_gene: TRBD2; v_gene: TRBV30; abundance: .; CDR3aa: CAWSLGTSIDEQYF; CDR3nt: TGTGCCTGGAGTCTCGGGACTAGCATCGACGAGCAGTACTTC
j_gene: TRBJ2-3; d_gene: .; v_gene: TRBV20-1; abundance: .; CDR3aa: CSATVTDTQYF; CDR3nt: TGCAGTGCTACGGTCACAGATACGCAGTATTTT
j_gene: TRBJ1-5; d_gene: .; v_gene: TRBV27; abundance: .; CDR3aa: CASSLWGISSPNQPQHF; CDR3nt: TGTGCCAGCAGTTTATGGGGCATCTCTTCCCCAAATCAGCCCCAGCATTTT
j_gene: TRBJ1-1; d_gene: .; v_gene: TRBV28; abundance: once; CDR3aa: CAVPNTDPYTEAFF; CDR3nt: TGTGCCGTACCGAACACAGACCCATACACTGAAGCTTTCTTT
j_gene: TRBJ2-7; d_gene: .; v_gene: TRBV2; abundance: .; CDR3aa: CASSDEDEQYF; CDR3nt: TGTGCCAGCAGTGACGAGGACGAGCAGTACTTC
j_gene: TRBJ2-2; d_gene: .; v_gene: TRBV7-2; abundance: .; CDR3aa: CASSFPIDAAWRTGELFF; CDR3nt: TGTGCCAGCAGCTTCCCCATCGACGCGGCTTGGCGCACCGGGGAGCTGTTTTTT
j_gene: TRBJ1-2; d_gene: .; v_gene: TRBV9; abundance: .; CDR3aa: CASSVESANYGYTF; CDR3nt: TGTGCCAGCAGCGTAGAATCGGCTAACTATGGCTACACCTTC
j_gene: TRBJ2-3; d_gene: .; v_gene: TRBV27; abundance: .; CDR3aa: CASSSRDLFTDTQYF; CDR3nt: TGTGCCAGCAGTTCCCGGGACTTATTCACAGATACGCAGTATTTT
j_gene: TRBJ2-2; d_gene: .; v_gene: TRBV18; abundance: .; CDR3aa: CASSLNRGNTGELFF; CDR3nt: TGTGCCAGCTCACTTAATCGCGGGAACACCGGGGAGCTGTTTTTT
j_gene: TRBJ2-7; d_gene: TRBD2; v_gene: TRBV4-2; abundance: .; CDR3aa: CASSPGLANRLEQYF; CDR3nt: TGTGCCAGCAGCCCGGGACTAGCAAACCGACTCGAGCAGTACTTC